This T cell receptor (beta chain) was identified in a study of blood T cells in healthy people across ages. Study-level background: Template switching retrieved approximately one barcoded beta molecule for each two T cells.

Through a sample-barcoded 5' primer and a J-beta primer mix, a second PCR was run for roughly 6 to 11 cycles. Via MiXCR, TCRdb re-called the 5' RACE reads, giving one row per CDR3 protein. The data hold some 690,000 distinct CDR3 sequences, with 22% observed a single time. Whenever a sample was processed, at least 7 million PBMCs were isolated. At least 6 micrograms of total RNA were extracted per sample. Points on this clonotype: Its target is not known.

Whole-study results and caveats: Diversity was higher, and naive CD4+ cells more numerous, in long-lived donors than in aged donors.

The CDR3 loop spans 16 amino acids. Germline CDR1 and CDR2: SGDLS and YYNGEE. What was sequenced was blood. This rearrangement joins TRBV9 to TRBJ2-5, with 8 nucleotides matching TRBD2. The DNA matches TRBJ2-1 better at its end, which makes the J call doubtful. The sequence came from a man between 65 and 85 years old in good health. The CDR3 coding sequence is TGTGCCAGCAGCGTTCGACTCTTAGCGGGACTAAATGAGCAGTTCTTC. Encoded protein: CASSVRLLAGLNEQFF.